The 22 T cell receptor beta chains presented below share a single source sample, sequenced in a study of blood T cell repertoires in COVID-19. Profiling relied on immunoSEQ multiplex PCR, and the TCRdb table lists in-frame clones only, not all of them. The sample includes about 180,000 clones, around 90% seen only once; the top ten take about 1.6%. The sample taken for sequencing was peripheral blood. Source of these receptors: a woman aged 50 to 60 with acute or convalescent COVID-19.

J is TRBJ2-1 and V is TRBV19; 7 bases fit TRBD1. The trim removed 7 bases at V and 2 bases at J, leaving 2 bases unmatched. There are 13 residues in the CDR3. CDR1 LNHDA and CDR2 SQIVND come from the germline V gene (reference sequence). CDR3 protein: CASNQGAYNEQFF. The CDR3 nucleotides are TGTGCCAGTAACCAGGGGGCCTACAATGAGCAGTTCTTC.

The chain links TRBV6-6 to TRBJ1-1, with D possibly matching TRBD1 (5 bases). With 6 bases removed from V and 6 bases from J, the gap between germline ends came to 11 bases. Germline V gene lookup returns CDR1 MNHNY and CDR2 SVGAGI (reference sequence). The CDR3 covers 12 residues. The CDR3 bases are TGTGCCAGCAGACTACAGGTGTCTGAAGCTTTCTTT. Protein product: CASRLQVSEAFF.

The rearrangement links TRBV7-2 to TRBJ2-1; the D gene is possibly TRBD2 (5 bases). Trimming removed 0 bases at V and 0 bases at J, with 6 bases between. This CDR3 contains 15 residues. CDR1 and CDR2 (germline): SGHTA, FQGNSA. The CDR3 coding sequence is TGTGCCAGCAGCTTAGCCGGGGTCTCCTACAATGAGCAGTTCTTC. Its protein is CASSLAGVSYNEQFF.

The rearrangement joins TRBV25-1 to TRBJ1-2; tentatively, D is TRBD1 (6 bases). The germline gives CDR1 MGHDK, CDR2 SYGVNS. CDR3 size: 17 residues. Trimming stripped 4 bases from V and 6 bases from J, with 24 bases between. The CDR3 DNA is TGTGCCAGCAGTGGACCATACCAGACAGGACCCACTCATGGCTACACCTTC. Residues: CASSGPYQTGPTHGYTF.

The CDR3 loop is CASSLSRNEQFF. The CDR3, as DNA: TGTGCCAGCAGTTTATCCAGGAATGAGCAGTTCTTC. This chain connects TRBV12-3 or TRBV12-4 to TRBJ2-1; D unclear. The V end lost 2 bases, the J end lost 7 bases, and 6 bases lay between the germline ends. The CDR3 length is 12 residues.

The chain combines TRBV2 with TRBJ2-4; 10 positions agree with TRBD2. The CDR3 is 18 amino acids. The junction had 9 bases not matched to a gene; V was cut back by 4 bases and J by 0 bases. Germline CDR1 reads SNHLY; CDR2 reads FYNNEI. CDR3 nucleotides: TGTGCCAGCAGTGTATTAGGCGGACTAGCGGTAGCCAAAAACATTCAGTACTTC. Its translation: CASSVLGGLAVAKNIQYF.

The chain has TRBV10-3 and TRBJ1-1, with 10 bases identical to TRBD1. With V trimmed by 6 bases and J by 1 base, 5 bases remained unmatched. This CDR3 is built from 15 residues. CDR1 is ENHRY and CDR2 is SYGVKD in the germline V gene. CDR3 in amino acids: CAISGWTGGNTEAFF. In DNA form, the CDR3 reads TGTGCCATCAGCGGATGGACAGGGGGGAACACTGAAGCTTTCTTT.

This chain joins TRBV18 and TRBJ1-1; TRBD1 aligns across 10 bases. V trimming: 5 bases; J trimming: 0 bases; junction bases outside the gene matches: 12. In germline, CDR1 is KGHSH, CDR2 LQKENI. This CDR3 has 18 residues. The CDR3 region has the DNA TGTGCCAGCTCAACCCAGACAGGGGGCGGGGGCATGAACACTGAAGCTTTCTTT. Its translation: CASSTQTGGGGMNTEAFF.

This clone was seen a single time. The rearrangement links TRBV12-1 to TRBJ2-3; the D call TRBD2 from the table was never checked on the DNA. TRBV12-1 is annotated as a pseudogene. The CDR3 spans 15 residues. This chain's CDR3 is CASKTSAGARDTQYF. The CDR3 DNA follows: TGTGCCAGCAAAACCTCGGCGGGAGCACGCGATACGCAGTATTTT.

This chain uses TRBV11-2 with TRBJ1-1; perhaps TRBD1 as D (5 bases). Between the trimmed V and J ends, which lost 5 bases and 7 bases, there was a span of 14 bases. Germline V gives CDR1 SGHAT, CDR2 FQNNGV. This CDR3 has 13 residues. This chain's CDR3 is CASSPLRGSEAFF. For the CDR3, the DNA is TGTGCCAGCAGCCCTCTACGGGGGAGTGAAGCTTTCTTT.

The chain uses TRBV11-2 and TRBJ2-3, with TRBD2 matching 10 bases. The V segment lost 1 base and the J segment 5 bases; nucleotides outside the gene matches: 6. CDR1 is SGHAT, CDR2 FQNNGV, per germline. The CDR3 has 16 residues. CDR3: CASSLGLAGVVDTQYF. Written as DNA, the CDR3 is TGTGCCAGCAGCTTAGGCCTAGCGGGAGTGGTAGATACGCAGTATTTT. Complete variable domain (other parts from reference TRBV11-2 and TRBJ2-3): EAGVAQSPRYKIIEKRQSVAFWCNPISGHATLYWYQQILGQGPKLLIQFQNNGVVDDSQLPKDRFSAERLKGVDSTLKIQPAKLEDSAVYLCASSLGLAGVVDTQYFGPGTRLTVL.

V and J are TRBV30 and TRBJ2-3, with TRBD2 identical over 7 bases. The CDR3 consists of 13 residues. Per the germline V gene, CDR1 is GTSNPN and CDR2 is SVGIG (reference sequence). With 4 bases clipped from V and 0 bases from J, the junction kept 1 base outside the gene matches. The CDR3 DNA reads TGTGCCTGGACGGGAGGTAGCACAGATACGCAGTATTTT. Its translation: CAWTGGSTDTQYF. The variable domain in full, with the rest retrieved from reference TRBV30 and TRBJ2-3, is SQTIHQWPATLVQPVGSPLSLECTVEGTSNPNLYWYRQAAGRGLQLLFYSVGIGQISSEVPQNLSASRPQDRQFILSSKKLLLSDSGFYLCAWTGGSTDTQYFGPGTRLTVL.

This chain connects TRBV25-1 to TRBJ1-5, with TRBD1 matching 7 bases. V lost 4 bases to trimming and J lost 2 bases; unmatched junction nucleotides: 8. The CDR3 runs 16 residues. Germline assignment: CDR1 MGHDK and CDR2 SYGVNS. CDR3 coding DNA: TGTGCCAGCAGTGCAGGGACAGTCACGGGCAATCAGCCCCAGCATTTT. Amino acids: CASSAGTVTGNQPQHF.

The chain is built from TRBV30 and TRBJ2-2; tentative D call: TRBD1 (6 bases). CDR3 length equals 14 residues. With 4 bases removed from V and 0 bases from J, the gap between germline ends came to 9 bases. Germline loops: CDR1 GTSNPN, CDR2 SVGIG (reference sequence). CDR3 sequence: CAWKKGANTGELFF. The CDR3 DNA reads as TGTGCCTGGAAGAAGGGGGCGAACACCGGGGAGCTGTTTTTT. Variable domain in full (rest from reference TRBV30 and TRBJ2-2): SQTIHQWPATLVQPVGSPLSLECTVEGTSNPNLYWYRQAAGRGLQLLFYSVGIGQISSEVPQNLSASRPQDRQFILSSKKLLLSDSGFYLCAWKKGANTGELFFGEGSRLTVL.

The chain links TRBV9 to TRBJ2-5, with 8 bases matching TRBD2. Germline V gene sequence: CDR1 SGDLS, CDR2 YYNGEE. The CDR3 is made up of 14 amino acids. J lost 5 bases, V lost 4 bases, and 7 bases had no gene match. The CDR3 reads CASSPGGLGETQYF. The CDR3, as DNA: TGTGCCAGCAGCCCGGGGGGGCTGGGGGAGACCCAGTACTTC.

The chain joins TRBV15 to TRBJ1-1; TRBD1 matches at 7 bases. Germline CDR1 is LNHNV and CDR2 is YYDKDF (reference sequence). The V segment lost 7 bases and the J segment 3 bases; nucleotides outside the gene matches: 5. The CDR3 spans 13 residues. The CDR3 spells CATTRGRDTEAFF. The CDR3 region has the DNA TGTGCCACCACTAGGGGGCGAGACACTGAAGCTTTCTTT. Full variable domain (missing parts from reference TRBV15 and TRBJ1-1): DAMVIQNPRYQVTQFGKPVTLSCSQTLNHNVMYWYQQKSSQAPKLLFHYYDKDFNNEADTPDNFQSRRPNTSFCFLDIRSPGLGDTAMYLCATTRGRDTEAFFGQGTRLTVV.

V usage is TRBV19 and J usage is TRBJ1-2; maybe TRBD1 (5 bases). Germline lookup yields CDR1 LNHDA and CDR2 SQIVND (reference sequence). The CDR3 consists of 15 residues. The V gene lost 7 bases and the J gene lost 0 bases, with 15 bases spanning the gap. CDR3 coding DNA: TGTGCCAGTACCTCTCGAACAGGAGCTAACTATGGCTACACCTTC. Its translation: CASTSRTGANYGYTF.

V usage is TRBV6-2 or TRBV6-3 and J usage is TRBJ1-3, with TRBD1 matching 7 bases. The CDR3 is 16 residues long. Germline assignment: CDR1 MNHEY and CDR2 SVGEGT. Germline trimming cut 0 bases from V and 4 bases from J; bases unmatched to any gene: 6. CDR3 bases: TGTGCCAGCAGTTACTCCACAGGGGCTAAAGGAAACACCATATATTTT. Translating gives CASSYSTGAKGNTIYF.

This clone was counted between two and nine times. The chain couples TRBV5-1 to TRBJ1-1; the match to TRBD1 covers 12 bases. CDR1 SGHRS and CDR2 YFSETQ come from the germline V gene. CDR3 length equals 16 residues. J was trimmed by 6 bases and V by 6 bases; bases with no gene match: 12. Here the CDR3 reads CASTPGQGAIGAEAFF. The CDR3 nucleotides read TGCGCCAGCACCCCGGGACAGGGGGCGATAGGCGCTGAAGCTTTCTTT.

The chain links TRBV10-3 to TRBJ2-5; D might be TRBD1 (5 bases). CDR1 and CDR2 from the germline V gene are ENHRY and SYGVKD. The ends were cut back, 3 bases at V and 2 bases at J, with 10 bases in the middle. There are 14 residues in the CDR3. For the CDR3, the DNA is TGTGCCATCAGTGATAGGAGACAGCAAGAGACCCAGTACTTC. Amino acid sequence: CAISDRRQQETQYF.

The V and J genes are TRBV27 and TRBJ1-5; maybe TRBD1 (5 bases). V lost 5 bases to trimming and J lost 3 bases, with 20 bases between them. The CDR3 spans 17 residues. Germline loops: CDR1 MNHEY, CDR2 SMNVEV (reference sequence). CDR3 nucleotide sequence: TGTGCCAGCAGTCCGGAGACAGTCCCGCGAAACAATCAGCCCCAGCATTTT. Translation gives CASSPETVPRNNQPQHF.

This clone appeared a single time. The chain is built from TRBV12-5 and TRBJ1-2; 8 positions agree with TRBD1. Per the germline V gene, CDR1 is LGHNT and CDR2 is FRNRAP. The CDR3 consists of 15 residues. The V and J ends lost 6 bases and 6 bases, in that order; junction bases with no gene match: 12. The CDR3: CASGPGVTGVDGYTF. In nucleotides, the CDR3 is TGTGCTAGTGGGCCTGGTGTGACAGGGGTAGATGGCTACACCTTC.